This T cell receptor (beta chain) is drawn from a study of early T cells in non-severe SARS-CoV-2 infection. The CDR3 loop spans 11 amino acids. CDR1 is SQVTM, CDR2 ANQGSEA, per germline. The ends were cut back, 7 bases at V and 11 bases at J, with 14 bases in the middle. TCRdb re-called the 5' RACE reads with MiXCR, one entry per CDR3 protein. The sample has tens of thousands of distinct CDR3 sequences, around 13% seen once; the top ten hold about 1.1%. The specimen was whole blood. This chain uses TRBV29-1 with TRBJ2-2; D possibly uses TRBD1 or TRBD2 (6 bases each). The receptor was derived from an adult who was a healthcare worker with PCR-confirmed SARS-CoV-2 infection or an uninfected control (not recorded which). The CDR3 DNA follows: TGCAGCGCTCGTGGGGGGCGTGAGCTGTTTTTT. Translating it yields CSARGGRELFF.